The 17 T cell receptor beta chains given below trace back to one sample, sequenced in a study of T cell repertoires in cytomegalovirus infection. TCRdb processed the reads anew with MiXCR; each CDR3 protein has one entry. The sample has around 570,000 distinct CDR3 sequences, 40% seen once. These receptors' targets are unknown. Here the sequenced sample was cultured PBMCs, taken from culture after CMV antigen stimulation. These TCRs come from a human donor in good health (CMV status not recorded). Some clones in this sample may be carry-over from other donors' samples.

The chain is built from TRBV12-3 or TRBV12-4 and TRBJ2-6; a possible D gene is TRBD2 (5 bases). This CDR3 is 15 amino acids long. The V and J ends lost 2 bases and 2 bases respectively, with 7 bases between them. The CDR3 coding sequence is TGTGCCAGCAGTTTACACGGGGCTGGGGCCAACGTCCTGACTTTC. This sequence encodes CASSLHGAGANVLTF.

This chain uses TRBV4-1 with TRBJ2-3; D is undetermined. The germline CDR1 and CDR2 sequences are MGHRA and YSYEKL. V was pared by 3 bases and J by 4 bases, with 14 bases between. The CDR3 is 15 residues long. The CDR3 nucleotides are TGCGCCAGCAGCCAGACGTGGGGTCAGCCAGATACGCAGTATTTT. Translated, it gives CASSQTWGQPDTQYF.

This sequence joins TRBV7-2 and TRBJ2-7, with TRBD2 matching over 12 bases. Unmatched junction bases numbered 9, after V lost 6 bases and J lost 6 bases. From germline, CDR1 is SGHTA and CDR2 FQGNSA. This CDR3 contains 15 residues. CDR3 DNA: TGTGCCAGCAGTATCTATGGACTAGCGGGAATCGAGCAGTACTTC. As protein: CASSIYGLAGIEQYF.

V is TRBV28 and J is TRBJ2-3; D is undetermined. The CDR3 consists of 12 residues. Trimming took off 7 bases at V and 7 bases at J, with 12 bases between the two ends. Germline V gives CDR1 MDHEN, CDR2 SYDVKM. The CDR3 sequence is CASNSAPNTQYF. The DNA of the CDR3 is TGTGCCAGCAACTCCGCCCCTAATACGCAGTATTTT. The full variable domain, rest sourced from reference TRBV28 and TRBJ2-3, is DVKVTQSSRYLVKRTGEKVFLECVQDMDHENMFWYRQDPGLGLRLIYFSYDVKMKEKGDIPEGYSVSREKKERFSLILESASTNQTSMYLCASNSAPNTQYFGPGTRLTVL.

The genes are TRBV7-2 and TRBJ1-2, with a tentative D call TRBD1 (5 bases). V was shortened by 0 bases and J by 0 bases, with 8 bases between the two germline ends. In germline, CDR1 is SGHTA, CDR2 FQGNSA. The CDR3 has 15 residues. In DNA form, the CDR3 reads TGTGCCAGCAGCTTAGCAGGGACCTCTAACTATGGCTACACCTTC. This gives the protein CASSLAGTSNYGYTF. Complete variable domain (other parts from reference TRBV7-2 and TRBJ1-2): GAGVSQSPSNKVTEKGKDVELRCDPISGHTALYWYRQSLGQGLEFLIYFQGNSAPDKSGLPSDRFSAERTGGSVSTLTIQRTQQEDSAVYLCASSLAGTSNYGYTFGSGTRLTVV.

This clonotype was counted between two and nine times. This rearrangement joins TRBV27 to TRBJ1-2, with TRBD1 matching over 8 bases. Unmatched junction bases numbered 4, after V lost 5 bases and J lost 2 bases. CDR1 is MNHEY and CDR2 is SMNVEV in the germline V gene (reference sequence). The length of the CDR3 is 14 residues. The CDR3 DNA reads as TGTGCCAGCAGTAGGACAGGGATGAACTATGGCTACACCTTC. As protein: CASSRTGMNYGYTF.

In this sample, this clonotype turned up a few times. This chain links TRBV7-8 with TRBJ2-1; 8 bases agree with TRBD2. The CDR3 length is 14 residues. The V and J ends lost 1 base and 9 bases, in that order; junction bases with no gene match: 5. Germline lookup yields CDR1 SGHVS and CDR2 FQNEAQ. The CDR3 DNA reads TGTGCCAGCAGCTTAGGGACTAGCAGTACTGAGCAGTTCTTC. As protein: CASSLGTSSTEQFF. The variable domain in full, completed from reference TRBV7-8 and TRBJ2-1, reads GAGVSQSPRYKVAKRGQDVALRCDPISGHVSLFWYQQALGQGPEFLTYFQNEAQLDKSGLPSDRFFAERPEGSVSTLKIQRTQQEDSAVYLCASSLGTSSTEQFFGPGTRLTVL.

The chain combines TRBV11-2 with TRBJ1-4; tentatively, D is TRBD1 (5 bases). The length of the CDR3 is 15 residues. CDR1 is SGHAT, CDR2 FQNNGV, per germline. V gave up 5 bases and J gave up 3 bases, with 13 bases separating them. CDR3 DNA sequence: TGTGCCAGCAGCAGCCAGGGAGTCGCTAATGAAAAACTGTTTTTT. This sequence encodes CASSSQGVANEKLFF. Full variable domain (missing parts from reference TRBV11-2 and TRBJ1-4): EAGVAQSPRYKIIEKRQSVAFWCNPISGHATLYWYQQILGQGPKLLIQFQNNGVVDDSQLPKDRFSAERLKGVDSTLKIQPAKLEDSAVYLCASSSQGVANEKLFFGSGTQLSVL.

This clonotype was recorded a few times. This rearrangement joins TRBV7-2 to TRBJ1-5; D uncertain. CDR3 length: 13 residues. Germline lookup yields CDR1 SGHTA and CDR2 FQGNSA. Trimming pared 6 bases from V and 4 bases from J, leaving 10 bases between. The CDR3 reads CASSRELNQPQHF. In DNA form, the CDR3 reads TGTGCCAGCAGTCGAGAACTGAATCAGCCCCAGCATTTT.

This chain connects TRBV20-1 to TRBJ1-6; the D is unclear. Germline V gives CDR1 DFQATT, CDR2 SNEGSKA (reference sequence). The CDR3 is made up of 14 amino acids. V lost 5 bases, J lost 0 bases, and 8 bases lay in between. Here the CDR3 reads CSAEQSSYNSPLHF. In DNA, the CDR3 is TGCAGTGCTGAACAGAGCTCCTATAATTCACCCCTCCACTTT.

The rearrangement uses TRBV20-1 and TRBJ1-1; 9 bases are shared with TRBD1. The CDR3 runs to 16 residues. Germline loops: CDR1 DFQATT, CDR2 SNEGSKA (reference sequence). The ends lost 2 bases at V and 5 bases at J; junction bases unmatched: 12. CDR3 amino acids: CSARHHAQGAETEAFF. Written as DNA, the CDR3 is TGCAGTGCTAGACATCATGCACAGGGGGCAGAAACTGAAGCTTTCTTT.

This clonotype has a handful of counts. The rearrangement uses TRBV10-3 and TRBJ1-2, with D hard to call. V lost 4 bases and J lost 5, with 20 bases in between. Germline CDR1 is ENHRY and CDR2 is SYGVKD. CDR3 size: 16 residues. CDR3 residues: CAISANDGQAGYGYTF. CDR3 DNA: TGTGCCATCAGTGCAAACGACGGGCAGGCGGGATATGGCTACACCTTC.

This rearrangement joins TRBV7-6 to TRBJ1-3; 8 bases align to TRBD1. The V gene end was trimmed by 4 bases and the J gene end by 3 bases; junction bases not matched to a gene: 11. This CDR3 comprises 17 residues. Germline V gives CDR1 SGHVS, CDR2 FNYEAQ. CDR3 DNA: TGTGCCAGCAGCTCTCCATGGACAGGGCTGCTTGGAAACACCATATATTTT. This codes for CASSSPWTGLLGNTIYF.

This clonotype has just a few counts. This chain joins TRBV7-8 and TRBJ2-5; weak D call: TRBD2 (5 bases). Trimming removed 1 base from V and 3 bases from J, with 6 bases in between. Germline V gene sequence: CDR1 SGHVS, CDR2 FQNEAQ. CDR3 length equals 13 residues. CDR3 in amino acids: CASSLERKETQYF. CDR3 DNA: TGTGCCAGCAGCTTAGAGCGGAAAGAGACCCAGTACTTC.

This clonotype has only one observation. The V and J genes are TRBV6-6 and TRBJ1-5, with D perhaps TRBD1 (6 bases). V was cut by 7 bases and J by 5 bases, with 15 bases left in between. CDR1 and CDR2 (germline): MNHNY, SVGAGI (reference sequence). The CDR3 contains 14 residues. CDR3: CASTLRDNYQPQHF. CDR3 bases: TGTGCCAGCACCCTTCGGGACAATTATCAGCCCCAGCATTTT.

The chain uses TRBV18 and TRBJ2-1, with D maybe TRBD1 (5 bases). The CDR3 has 16 amino acids. Per germline, CDR1 KGHSH and CDR2 LQKENI. V lost 3 bases and J lost 0, with 12 bases in between. CDR3 residues: CASSPGPRSSYNEQFF. CDR3 DNA: TGTGCCAGCTCACCGGGGCCTCGCAGCTCCTACAATGAGCAGTTCTTC.

This clonotype was seen more than once but under ten times. As DNA, the CDR3 is TGTGCCAGCAGCTTAGTCGGGGACTCTGGATCACCCCTCCACTTT. Its translation: CASSLVGDSGSPLHF. This chain connects TRBV7-9 to TRBJ1-6; D possibly corresponds to TRBD1 (5 bases). Germline lookup yields CDR1 SEHNR and CDR2 FQNEAQ (reference sequence). CDR3 length equals 15 residues. Deletions cut 1 base from V and 10 bases from J, with 14 bases between. The complete variable domain, with remaining parts taken from reference TRBV7-9 and TRBJ1-6, reads DTGVSQNPRHKITKRGQNVTFRCDPISEHNRLYWYRQTLGQGPEFLTYFQNEAQLEKSRLLSDRFSAERPKGSFSTLEIQRTEQGDSAMYLCASSLVGDSGSPLHFGNGTRLTVT.